This TCR beta chain was sequenced for a study of blood T cells in healthy people across ages. Peripheral blood, about 9.8 milliliters per donor, was collected. The CDR3 contains 14 residues. V was trimmed by 0 bases and J by 8 bases, leaving 14 bases between them. Germline CDR1 is SGHDT and CDR2 is YYEEEE. A second about 7 to 11 cycle PCR used barcoded and J-beta primers. Each CDR3 protein gets one entry after TCRdb re-called the 5' RACE reads with MiXCR. The sample includes about 780,000 distinct CDR3 sequences, about 46% of them seen just once. About this clonotype itself: Its specificity is unknown.

Study-level points and caveats: Naive CD4+ cells and diversity were both higher in long-lived donors than in aged donors.

The chain recombines TRBV5-6 with TRBJ1-2; D is unclear. Sequencing used blood. This receptor was taken from a man older than 75 in good health. The CDR3 spells CASSLAPGFEGYTF. CDR3 DNA sequence: TGTGCCAGCAGCTTGGCACCGGGGTTTGAGGGCTACACCTTC.